This T cell receptor beta chain came from a study of cytomegalovirus exposure and HLA in healthy donors. Study overall: An earlier analysis found fewer than 120 million unique TCR beta sequences from approximately 200 million T cells. Study-wide results and caveats: Researchers had no immune exposure information except CMV serostatus available.

With regard to this clone: As yet, its antigen is unknown.

13 Jbeta primers and 60 Vbeta primers were used for the PCR. Repertoires were generated with immunoSEQ multiplex PCR, while TCRdb's copy carries only in-frame clones and drops some. The table has approximately 140,000 clones, roughly 72% seen once; the top ten hold 1.8%. The CDR3 is 17 amino acids. Per germline, CDR1 SGHTA and CDR2 FQGNSA. The ends lost 2 bases at V and 5 bases at J; junction bases unmatched: 10. The V and J genes are TRBV7-2 and TRBJ2-7, with TRBD2 identical over 12 bases. Sequencing was carried out using PBMCs. The TCR was taken from a man aged 35 to 55 in good health and CMV-seronegative. DNA of the CDR3: TGTGCCAGCAGCTTAAGGCTAGCGGGGGGGCTGAGTAACGAGCAGTACTTC. It specifies CASSLRLAGGLSNEQYF. Together with reference TRBV7-2 and TRBJ2-7, the CDR3 gives the full variable domain: GAGVSQSPSNKVTEKGKDVELRCDPISGHTALYWYRQSLGQGLEFLIYFQGNSAPDKSGLPSDRFSAERTGGSVSTLTIQRTQQEDSAVYLCASSLRLAGGLSNEQYFGPGTRLTVT.